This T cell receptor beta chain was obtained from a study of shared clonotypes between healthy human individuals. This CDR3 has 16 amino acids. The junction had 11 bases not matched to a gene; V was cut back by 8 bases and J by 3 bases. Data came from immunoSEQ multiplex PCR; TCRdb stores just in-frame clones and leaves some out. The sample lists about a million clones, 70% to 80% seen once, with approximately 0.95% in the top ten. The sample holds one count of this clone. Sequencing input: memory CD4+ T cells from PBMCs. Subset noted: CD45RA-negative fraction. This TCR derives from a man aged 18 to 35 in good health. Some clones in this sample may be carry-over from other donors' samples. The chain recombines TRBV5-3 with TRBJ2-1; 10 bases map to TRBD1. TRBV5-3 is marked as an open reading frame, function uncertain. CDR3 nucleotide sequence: TGTGCCAGCTCATTGAACCGGGACAGGGGCTACAATGAGCAGTTCTTC. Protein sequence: CASSLNRDRGYNEQFF.